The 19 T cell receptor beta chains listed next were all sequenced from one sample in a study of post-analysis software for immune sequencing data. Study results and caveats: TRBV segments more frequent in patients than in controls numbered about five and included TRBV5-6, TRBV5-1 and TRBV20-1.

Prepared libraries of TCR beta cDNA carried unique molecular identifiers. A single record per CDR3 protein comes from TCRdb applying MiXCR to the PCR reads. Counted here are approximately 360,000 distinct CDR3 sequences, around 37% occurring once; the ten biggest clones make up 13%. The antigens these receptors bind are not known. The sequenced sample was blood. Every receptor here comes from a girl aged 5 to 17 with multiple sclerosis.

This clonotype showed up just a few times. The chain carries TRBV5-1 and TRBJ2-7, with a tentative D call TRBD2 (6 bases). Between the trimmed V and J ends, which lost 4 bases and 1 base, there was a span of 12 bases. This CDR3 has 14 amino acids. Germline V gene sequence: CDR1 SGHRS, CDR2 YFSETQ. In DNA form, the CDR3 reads TGCGCCAGCAGCATCGGGACTCCTTCCTACGAGCAGTACTTC. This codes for CASSIGTPSYEQYF.

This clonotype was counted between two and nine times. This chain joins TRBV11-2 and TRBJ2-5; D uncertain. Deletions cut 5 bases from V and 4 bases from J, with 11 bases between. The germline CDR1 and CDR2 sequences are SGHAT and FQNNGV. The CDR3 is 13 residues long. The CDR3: CASSRRELETQYF. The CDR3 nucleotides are TGTGCCAGCAGCCGACGAGAGTTAGAGACCCAGTACTTC.

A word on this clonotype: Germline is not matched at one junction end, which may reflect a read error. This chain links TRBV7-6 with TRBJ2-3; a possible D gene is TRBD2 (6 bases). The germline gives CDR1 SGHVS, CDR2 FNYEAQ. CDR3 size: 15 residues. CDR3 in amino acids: CAGSLGGGDTDTQYF. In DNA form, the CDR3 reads TGTGCCGGCAGCTTGGGCGGCGGGGACACAGATACGCAGTATTTT.

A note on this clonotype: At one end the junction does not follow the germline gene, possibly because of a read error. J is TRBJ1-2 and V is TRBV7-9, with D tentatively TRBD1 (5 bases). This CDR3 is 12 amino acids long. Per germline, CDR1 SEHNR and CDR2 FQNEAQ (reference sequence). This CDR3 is CASGFTGPDYTF. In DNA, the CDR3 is TGTGCCAGCGGCTTTACAGGACCCGACTACACCTTC.

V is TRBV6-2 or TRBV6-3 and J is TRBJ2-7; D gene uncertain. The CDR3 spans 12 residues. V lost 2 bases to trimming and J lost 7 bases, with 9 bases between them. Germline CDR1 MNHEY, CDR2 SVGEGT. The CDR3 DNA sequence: TGTGCCAGCAGTTACCGGCCCCTGGAGCAGTACTTC. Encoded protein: CASSYRPLEQYF.

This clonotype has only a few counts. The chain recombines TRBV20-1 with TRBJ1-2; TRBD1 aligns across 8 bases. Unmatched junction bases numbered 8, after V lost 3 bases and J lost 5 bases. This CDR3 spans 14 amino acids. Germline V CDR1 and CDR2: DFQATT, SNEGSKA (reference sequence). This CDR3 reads CSASIGTGRYGYTF. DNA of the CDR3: TGCAGTGCTAGTATCGGGACAGGACGATATGGCTACACCTTC.

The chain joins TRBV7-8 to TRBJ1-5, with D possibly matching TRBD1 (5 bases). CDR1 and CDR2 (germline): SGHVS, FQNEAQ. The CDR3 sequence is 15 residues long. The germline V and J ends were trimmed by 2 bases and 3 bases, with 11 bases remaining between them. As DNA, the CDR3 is TGTGCCAGCAGCTTACATTCAGGGCTCAATCAGCCCCAGCATTTT. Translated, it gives CASSLHSGLNQPQHF.

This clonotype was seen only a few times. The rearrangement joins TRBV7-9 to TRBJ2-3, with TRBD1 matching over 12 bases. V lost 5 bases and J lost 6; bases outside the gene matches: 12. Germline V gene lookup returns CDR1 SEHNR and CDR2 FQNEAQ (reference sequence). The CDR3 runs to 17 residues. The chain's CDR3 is CASSPTPGTGGPDTQYF. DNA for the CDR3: TGTGCCAGCAGCCCCACCCCCGGGACAGGGGGCCCTGATACGCAGTATTTT.

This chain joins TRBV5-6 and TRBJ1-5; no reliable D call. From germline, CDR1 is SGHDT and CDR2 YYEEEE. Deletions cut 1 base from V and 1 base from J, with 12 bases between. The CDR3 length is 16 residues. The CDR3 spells CASSLRGARSNQPQHF. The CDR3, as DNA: TGTGCCAGCAGCTTGCGGGGAGCTAGGAGCAATCAGCCCCAGCATTTT.

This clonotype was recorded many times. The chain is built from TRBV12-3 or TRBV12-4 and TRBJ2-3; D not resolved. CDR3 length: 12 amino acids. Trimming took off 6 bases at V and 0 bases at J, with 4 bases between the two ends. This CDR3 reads CASSHSTDTQYF. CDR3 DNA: TGTGCCAGCAGCCATAGCACAGATACGCAGTATTTT.

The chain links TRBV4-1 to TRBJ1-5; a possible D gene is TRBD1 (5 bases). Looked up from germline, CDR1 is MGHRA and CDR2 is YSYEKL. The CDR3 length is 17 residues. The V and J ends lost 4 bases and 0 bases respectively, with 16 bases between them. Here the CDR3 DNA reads TGCGCCAGCAGCCCCAGGGCCTTACCGAATAGCAATCAGCCCCAGCATTTT. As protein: CASSPRALPNSNQPQHF.

CDR3 in amino acids: CASNGPRRGALSYEQYF. In nucleotides, the CDR3 is TGTGCCAGCAATGGCCCTCGACGCGGGGCCCTATCCTACGAGCAGTACTTC. The chain joins TRBV2 to TRBJ2-7; TRBD2 is a possible D gene (6 bases). The CDR3 totals 17 residues. With 7 bases removed from V and 1 base from J, the gap between germline ends came to 23 bases. In germline, CDR1 is SNHLY, CDR2 FYNNEI.

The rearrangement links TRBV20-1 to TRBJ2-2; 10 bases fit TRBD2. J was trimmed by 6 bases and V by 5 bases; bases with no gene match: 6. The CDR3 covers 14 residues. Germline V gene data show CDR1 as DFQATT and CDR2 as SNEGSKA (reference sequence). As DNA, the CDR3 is TGCAGTGCTTCCAGCGGGGGGGCTTCCGGGGAGCTGTTTTTT. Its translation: CSASSGGASGELFF.

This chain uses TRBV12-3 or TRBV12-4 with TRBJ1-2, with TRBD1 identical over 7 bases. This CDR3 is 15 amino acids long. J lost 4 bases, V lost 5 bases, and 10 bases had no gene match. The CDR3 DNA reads TGTGCCAGCAGTCCCGCAGGGACAGTAGGCTATGGCTACACCTTC. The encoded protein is CASSPAGTVGYGYTF.

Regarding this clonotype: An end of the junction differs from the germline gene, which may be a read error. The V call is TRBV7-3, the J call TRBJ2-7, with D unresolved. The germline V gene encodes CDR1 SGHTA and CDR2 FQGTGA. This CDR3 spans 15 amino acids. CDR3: CASSLTPVGSYGQYF. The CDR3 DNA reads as TGTGCCAGCAGCTTAACCCCCGTAGGGTCCTACGGGCAGTACTTC.

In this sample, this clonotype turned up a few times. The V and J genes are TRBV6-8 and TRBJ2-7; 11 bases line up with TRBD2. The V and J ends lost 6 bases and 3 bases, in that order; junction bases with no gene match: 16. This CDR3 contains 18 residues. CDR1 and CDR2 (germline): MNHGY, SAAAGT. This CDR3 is CASRYTALLAGGSYEQYF. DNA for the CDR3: TGTGCCAGCAGGTATACTGCCCTGCTAGCGGGGGGAAGCTACGAGCAGTACTTC.

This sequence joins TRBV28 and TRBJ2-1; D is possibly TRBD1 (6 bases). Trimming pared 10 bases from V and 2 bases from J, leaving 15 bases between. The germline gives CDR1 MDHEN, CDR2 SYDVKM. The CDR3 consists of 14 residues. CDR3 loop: CAIMGASPYNEQFF. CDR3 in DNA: TGTGCCATTATGGGGGCCAGCCCCTACAATGAGCAGTTCTTC. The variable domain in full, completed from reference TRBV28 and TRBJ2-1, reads DVKVTQSSRYLVKRTGEKVFLECVQDMDHENMFWYRQDPGLGLRLIYFSYDVKMKEKGDIPEGYSVSREKKERFSLILESASTNQTSMYLCAIMGASPYNEQFFGPGTRLTVL.

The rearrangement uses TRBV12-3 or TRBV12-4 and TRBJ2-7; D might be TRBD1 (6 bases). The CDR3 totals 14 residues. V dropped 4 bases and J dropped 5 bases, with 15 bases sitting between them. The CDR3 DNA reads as TGTGCCAGCAGTTGGACAGATATAAGGGACGAGCAGTACTTC. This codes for CASSWTDIRDEQYF.

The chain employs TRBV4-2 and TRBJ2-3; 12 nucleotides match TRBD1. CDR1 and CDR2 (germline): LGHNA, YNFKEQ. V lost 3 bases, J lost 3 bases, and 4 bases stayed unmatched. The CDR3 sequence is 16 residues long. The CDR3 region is CASSQMGQGATDTQYF. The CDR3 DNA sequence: TGTGCCAGCAGCCAGATGGGACAGGGGGCAACAGATACGCAGTATTTT.